This T cell receptor (beta chain) was observed in a study of shared clonotypes between healthy human individuals (TCRdb year 2020). Turning to the overall study: A couple of women and three men aged 18 to 49 years were included in the cohort. To increase sequencing depth and limit assay-specific biases, TCR repertoire library preparation and sequencing were carried out by different laboratories using diverse techniques. Blood TCR repertoires of about five healthy adults were deeply sequenced to estimate repertoire size and the extent of clonotype sharing between individuals. Per donor, three plates each were used for CD4 naive and CD4 memory, two for CD8 naive, and one for CD8 memory. Per donor, leukapheresis produced somewhere between about 0.94 and 9.5 billion PBMCs.

On the study overall, not on this receptor specifically: Pairwise subsampling led to the expectation that sequencing depth would affect the degree of clonotype sharing among donors. Even with the large sequencing depth, rarefaction of the sorted-subset datasets indicated that sequencing was incomplete. Roughly 5.2% of naive CD4, 3.5% of naive CD8, roughly 2.4% of memory CD4, and 0.35% to 0.5% of memory CD8 clonotypes were shared across a few donors. Because the study included only a small number of donors, the genetic and exposure-history diversity represented was limited. Clonotypes shared by all four sorted-subset donors showed higher generation probabilities than non-shared clonotypes. Naive subsets generally had larger estimated clonotype richness than memory subsets did. Sampling was limited to blood, and TCR repertoires in tissue likely differ from TCR repertoires in blood.

About this clone itself: Its antigen is still unknown. Per-nucleotide qualities are absent, and no much larger clonotype sits a single base away.

The donors were healthy, HIV-negative adults with no recently reported acute infections or vaccinations. All donors were Caucasian adults living in Nashville, Tennessee, USA. CD4+ T cells were enriched by magnetic negative selection; naive cells were then positively selected on CD45RA, and the negative fraction formed the memory subset. Blood was obtained by leukapheresis, after which PBMCs were separated by Ficoll-Histopaque density gradient centrifugation and cryopreserved in liquid nitrogen vapor phase. Purity and quantity of every magnetically sorted T cell population were checked by analytical flow cytometry. Genomic DNA was isolated from every sorted fraction and measured by UV absorbance on a Nanodrop 2000c. V and J lose 8 bases and 0 bases, and a span of 17 bases separates them. Measured from the cysteine to the phenylalanine, the CDR3 is 16 residues long. Here the CDR3 DNA is all that survives: 48 bases in frame from base 1. CDR1 is given as SGHNT and CDR2 as YYREEE, both from the germline V gene (reference sequence).

Using the deep immunoSEQ assay, TCR CDR3 regions were amplified from genomic DNA by multiplex PCR. Genomic DNA extracted from each cell subset was distributed evenly over all wells of several immunoSEQ 96-well plates, and each plate served as one replicate. For sorted subsets, each replicate PCR was loaded with roughly 190 ng genomic DNA, equivalent to 25,000 to 35,000 T cell genomes. Purified libraries were quantified with a Qubit 3.0 fluorometer, sized on a Bioanalyzer 2100, and re-quantified with the KAPA Library Quantification kit. Each immunoSEQ 96-well plate was sequenced on its own single-read 150-cycle Illumina NextSeq 550 flow cell. In the source study's methods: Because the immunoSEQ output held only junctional sequences and lacked quality scores, the filtering could not match the filtering applied to full-length reads. To assign V/J genes and CDR3, sequences were annotated using PyIR, a Python wrapper for IgBLAST v1.9, with IMGT germline references. Reads were removed for weak V/J assignments (E-value above 1e-6), missing CDR3, stop codons, out-of-frame junctions, or ambiguous translated residues. V3J clonotypes were defined as sequences sharing an identical inferred V gene, J gene, and CDR3 amino acid sequence. To compute the percentage overlap between repertoires, the number of shared unique clonotypes was divided by the size of the smaller repertoire. Three approaches were used to assess repertoire richness: RTK rarefaction, the Chao1 estimator, and Recon v2.1 estimates of unobserved clonotypes. OLGA was used to compute generation probabilities for all TCRbeta clonotypes that the gDNA method yielded from a handful of donors. Not all clones reach the TCRdb copy of this immuneACCESS table, which keeps in-frame sequences only. Checked studies attribute under half of the gap to unresolved V genes and leave the rest unexplained. The DNA was the basis for D and trimming; V, J and clone size are from that table. Within this sample are 1 million to 1.2 million clones, with approximately 75% of them counted one time only. The leading ten clones occupy roughly 0.9% of the sample.

The sample was memory CD4+ T cells from PBMCs. The cell subset or site label for this specimen denotes: CD45RA-negative fraction. The rearrangement joined TRBV5-4 to TRBJ2-2, with no reliable assignment of the D segment. The sequence came from a man in his late teens or twenties in good health. Some clones in this sample may be carry-over from other donors' samples. The nucleotide sequence reads as follows: TGTGCCAGTCAGGACGGCCGGCCAACGAACACCGGGGAGCTGTTTTTT. Its protein is CASQDGRPTNTGELFF.